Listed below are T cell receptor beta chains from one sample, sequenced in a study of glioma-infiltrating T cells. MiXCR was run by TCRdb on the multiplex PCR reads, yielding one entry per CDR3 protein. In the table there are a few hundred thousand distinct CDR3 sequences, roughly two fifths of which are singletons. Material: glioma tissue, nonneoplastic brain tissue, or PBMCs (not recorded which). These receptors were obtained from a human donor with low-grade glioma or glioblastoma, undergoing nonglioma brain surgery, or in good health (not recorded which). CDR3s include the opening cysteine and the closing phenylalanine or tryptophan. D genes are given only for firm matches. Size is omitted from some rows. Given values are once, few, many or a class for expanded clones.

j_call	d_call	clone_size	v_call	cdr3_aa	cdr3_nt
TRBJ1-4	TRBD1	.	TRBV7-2	CASSYRQGAREKLFF	TGTGCCAGCAGCTATAGACAGGGGGCGCGAGAAAAACTGTTTTTT
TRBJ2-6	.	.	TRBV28	CASSPPVGRSGANVLTF	TGTGCCAGCAGTCCCCCGGTGGGGCGCTCTGGGGCCAACGTCCTGACTTTC
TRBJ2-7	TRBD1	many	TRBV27	CASSLDRAAYEQYF	TGTGCCAGCAGTTTAGACAGGGCTGCCTACGAGCAGTACTTC
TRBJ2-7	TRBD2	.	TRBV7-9	CASSEPPTSGRYEQYF	TGTGCCAGCAGTGAACCTCCGACTAGCGGGCGCTACGAGCAGTACTTC
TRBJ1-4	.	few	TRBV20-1	CSARDSGAASTNEKLFF	TGCAGTGCTAGAGATAGTGGCGCAGCCTCAACTAATGAAAAACTGTTTTTT
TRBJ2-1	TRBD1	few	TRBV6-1	CASSGPGQGSLREWDNEQFF	TGTGCCAGCAGTGGGCCGGGACAGGGGTCCCTCCGGGAGTGGGACAATGAGCAGTTCTTC
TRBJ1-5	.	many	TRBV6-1	CASRLSAGWYQPQHF	TGTGCCAGCCGCTTGTCCGCGGGTTGGTATCAGCCCCAGCATTTT
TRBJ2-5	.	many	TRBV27	CASSLGGFLETQYF	TGTGCCAGCAGTTTAGGGGGATTTCTTGAGACCCAGTACTTC
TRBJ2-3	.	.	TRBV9	CASSVAPVSTDTQYF	TGTGCCAGCAGCGTAGCCCCAGTTAGCACAGATACGCAGTATTTT
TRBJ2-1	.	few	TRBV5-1	CASSLNLHLEQFF	TGCGCCAGCAGCTTGAACCTTCATCTAGAGCAGTTCTTC
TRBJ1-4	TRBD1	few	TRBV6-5	CASRNRGTNEKLFF	TGTGCCAGCAGGAACAGGGGAACTAATGAAAAACTGTTTTTT